What follows are 25 T cell receptor beta chains derived from one specimen sequenced in a study of shared clonotypes between healthy human individuals. The protocol was immunoSEQ multiplex PCR, while the TCRdb copy is restricted to in-frame clones and leaves out a portion. The data show more than 500,000 clones, with about 96% seen just once and approximately 0.06% held by the top ten. The specimen was naive CD4+ T cells sorted from blood. Subset in this sample: CD45RA+ positively selected. The receptor set was obtained from a woman in her twenties or thirties in good health.

V is TRBV29-1 and J is TRBJ1-1; D not resolved. The V end was cut by 1 base, the J end by 2 bases, with 11 bases between. The length of the CDR3 is 14 residues. Germline CDR1 SQVTM, CDR2 ANQGSEA. CDR3 DNA sequence: TGCAGCGTTGAAGGGACCGGACTAAACACTGAAGCTTTCTTT. This sequence encodes CSVEGTGLNTEAFF.

This chain joins TRBV28 and TRBJ2-5; tentatively, D is TRBD1 (5 bases). The CDR3 runs to 15 residues. CDR1 MDHEN and CDR2 SYDVKM come from the germline V gene. Deletions cut 5 bases from V and 5 bases from J, with 18 bases between. The DNA of the CDR3 is TGTGCCAGCAGTCCTCCGACAGACCGCCGGGAGACCCAGTACTTC. Amino acids: CASSPPTDRRETQYF.

The chain is built from TRBV28 and TRBJ2-5; TRBD2 is a possible D gene (6 bases). Near its end, the DNA agrees better with TRBJ2-7, so the J call may be wrong. Germline CDR1 is MDHEN and CDR2 is SYDVKM. This CDR3 spans 13 amino acids. This CDR3 is CASKFLGGYEQYF. CDR3 DNA sequence: TGTGCCAGCAAGTTTCTGGGGGGCTACGAGCAGTACTTC.

V is TRBV6-5 and J is TRBJ2-1, with no clear D. The CDR3 has 13 residues. CDR1 and CDR2 (germline): MNHEY, SVGAGI. Trimming removed 0 bases at V and 4 bases at J, with 4 bases between. The CDR3 is CASSYSYYNEQFF. The CDR3 bases are TGTGCCAGCAGTTACTCGTATTACAATGAGCAGTTCTTC.

This chain joins TRBV28 and TRBJ2-7; possible D gene TRBD1, 6 bases. The V gene's germline CDR1 is MDHEN and CDR2 SYDVKM. The CDR3 runs 13 residues. V was pared by 5 bases and J by 3 bases, with 11 bases between. The CDR3 coding sequence is TGTGCCAGCAGTACACTGACAGGCTACGAGCAGTACTTC. This encodes CASSTLTGYEQYF.

V and J are TRBV6-4 and TRBJ2-7, with TRBD2 matching over 9 bases. The V segment lost 9 bases and the J segment 0 bases; nucleotides outside the gene matches: 6. The CDR3 consists of 14 residues. Germline CDR1 MRHNA, CDR2 SNTAGT. CDR3 nucleotides: TGTGCCAGAATAGTAGCGGGGGCCTCCTACGAGCAGTACTTC. It encodes CARIVAGASYEQYF.

The chain joins TRBV5-1 to TRBJ1-4, with 11 bases lining up with TRBD1. The CDR3 loop spans 16 amino acids. Germline CDR1 is SGHRS and CDR2 is YFSETQ. V gave up 3 bases and J gave up 8 bases; unmatched junction bases: 9. In nucleotides, the CDR3 is TGCGCCAGCAGCTCCGACGGACAGGGGGCAAACGAAAAACTGTTTTTT. Amino acid sequence: CASSSDGQGANEKLFF.

The chain recombines TRBV7-8 with TRBJ2-7, with D maybe TRBD1 (6 bases). CDR1 SGHVS and CDR2 FQNEAQ come from the germline V gene. V was clipped by 5 bases and J by 9 bases, with 14 bases between them. This CDR3 contains 12 residues. CDR3 sequence: CASSNRERGQYF. The DNA for the CDR3 is TGTGCCAGCAGCAACAGGGAAAGGGGGCAGTACTTC.

The V gene is TRBV5-8, the J gene TRBJ2-3; D perhaps matches TRBD2 (6 bases). The CDR3 covers 15 residues. CDR1 and CDR2 (germline): SGHTS, YDEGEE. Trimming pared 2 bases from V and 1 base from J, leaving 11 bases between. The CDR3 loop is CASSFKLAGTDTQYF. CDR3 coding DNA: TGTGCCAGCAGCTTTAAATTAGCGGGCACAGATACGCAGTATTTT.

The chain is built from TRBV5-8 and TRBJ2-7, with D unclear. Germline-derived CDR1 and CDR2 are SGHTS and YDEGEE. This CDR3 comprises 13 residues. The ends were cut back, 0 bases at V and 6 bases at J, with 10 bases in the middle. The CDR3 bases are TGTGCCAGCAGCTTGGACAGATCCCCCGAGCAGTACTTC. It is translated as CASSLDRSPEQYF. Supplemented by reference TRBV5-8 and TRBJ2-7, the full variable domain reads EAGVTQSPTHLIKTRGQQATLRCSPISGHTSVYWYQQALGLGLQFLLWYDEGEERNRGNFPPRFSGRQFPNYSSELNVNALELEDSALYLCASSLDRSPEQYFGPGTRLTVT.

CDR3 sequence: CASSYAWTDTQYF. Written as DNA, the CDR3 is TGTGCCAGCAGTTACGCCTGGACAGATACGCAGTATTTT. The chain carries TRBV6-5 and TRBJ2-3; D gene ambiguous. Deletions cut 2 bases from V and 3 bases from J, with 6 bases between. This CDR3 has 13 residues. Per germline, CDR1 MNHEY and CDR2 SVGAGI.

This chain joins TRBV9 and TRBJ2-1; the D is unclear. V lost 2 bases to trimming and J lost 0 bases, with 9 bases between them. The CDR3 covers 15 residues. Germline CDR1 and CDR2: SGDLS and YYNGEE. As DNA, the CDR3 is TGTGCCAGCAGCGTTGGAGAGAGCTCCTACAATGAGCAGTTCTTC. Translation: CASSVGESSYNEQFF.

This rearrangement joins TRBV2 to TRBJ1-5; D unclear. This CDR3 contains 16 residues. Germline lookup yields CDR1 SNHLY and CDR2 FYNNEI. Trimming removed 6 bases at V and 0 bases at J, with 15 bases between. Written as DNA, the CDR3 is TGTGCCAGCAGCTCCGTGGCGGGAAATAGCAATCAGCCCCAGCATTTT. Encoded protein: CASSSVAGNSNQPQHF. The entire variable domain, with the rest obtained from reference TRBV2 and TRBJ1-5, is as follows: EPEVTQTPSHQVTQMGQEVILRCVPISNHLYFYWYRQILGQKVEFLVSFYNNEISEKSEIFDDQFSVERPDGSNFTLKIRSTKLEDSAMYFCASSSVAGNSNQPQHFGDGTRLSIL.

The genes are TRBV5-6 and TRBJ2-7; D may be TRBD1 (5 bases). V shed 0 bases and J shed 1 base, with 20 bases lying between them. CDR3 length equals 18 residues. Germline V gene lookup returns CDR1 SGHDT and CDR2 YYEEEE. CDR3 protein: CASSLEKAGPYSSYEQYF. CDR3 nucleotides: TGTGCCAGCAGCTTGGAGAAGGCAGGGCCATACAGTTCCTACGAGCAGTACTTC.

V is TRBV10-2 and J is TRBJ2-7; TRBD2 matches 13 bases. Per the germline V gene, CDR1 is WSHSY and CDR2 is SAAADI. There are 15 residues in the CDR3. The junction had 8 bases not matched to a gene; V was cut back by 6 bases and J by 6 bases. The CDR3 loop is CASSATSGRASEQYF. CDR3 nucleotides: TGCGCCAGCAGCGCAACTAGCGGGAGGGCCAGCGAGCAGTACTTC.

The J gene is TRBJ2-3, the V gene TRBV30, with TRBD1 matching 7 bases. The junction had 9 bases not matched to a gene; V was cut back by 5 bases and J by 4 bases. Looked up from germline, CDR1 is GTSNPN and CDR2 is SVGIG (reference sequence). CDR3 size: 14 residues. The CDR3 sequence: CAWDIRQGADTQYF. DNA for the CDR3: TGTGCCTGGGACATCAGACAGGGAGCAGATACGCAGTATTTT.

The rearrangement links TRBV27 to TRBJ2-6; the D gene is possibly TRBD1 (6 bases). From germline, CDR1 is MNHEY and CDR2 SMNVEV (reference sequence). V was pared by 2 bases and J by 4 bases, with 18 bases between. The CDR3 totals 18 residues. The CDR3 coding sequence is TGTGCCAGCAGTTTACGGTCCACAGGGAGCTCGGGGGCCAACGTCCTGACTTTC. Its translation: CASSLRSTGSSGANVLTF.

J is TRBJ1-3 and V is TRBV7-9; D call uncertain. The CDR3 has 15 residues. V was trimmed by 1 base and J by 0 bases, leaving 7 bases between them. Germline CDR1 is SEHNR and CDR2 is FQNEAQ (reference sequence). Here the CDR3 reads CASSLERSSGNTIYF. The CDR3 coding sequence is TGTGCCAGCAGCTTAGAACGAAGCTCTGGAAACACCATATATTTT.

The chain recombines TRBV5-6 with TRBJ1-1; D unresolved. Trimming pared 0 bases from V and 2 bases from J, leaving 2 bases between. CDR3 length equals 12 residues. Germline CDR1 SGHDT, CDR2 YYEEEE. CDR3 amino acids: CASSLDNTEAFF. The CDR3 DNA follows: TGTGCCAGCAGCTTGGACAACACTGAAGCTTTCTTT.

This rearrangement joins TRBV7-6 to TRBJ1-3; D is perhaps TRBD1 (6 bases). Trimming removed 1 base from V and 2 bases from J, with 6 bases in between. The CDR3 consists of 14 residues. Germline CDR1 is SGHVS and CDR2 is FNYEAQ. The CDR3 bases are TGTGCCAGCAGCTTAGGGACAGCTGGAAACACCATATATTTT. It encodes CASSLGTAGNTIYF.

The chain couples TRBV11-1 to TRBJ2-7; D ambiguous. This CDR3 is built from 16 residues. Germline-derived CDR1 and CDR2 are SGHAT and FQDESV (reference sequence). Trimming removed 3 bases at V and 0 bases at J, with 15 bases between. CDR3 sequence: CASSFSGLYSSYEQYF. The DNA for the CDR3 is TGTGCCAGCAGCTTCTCTGGGCTTTATAGCTCCTACGAGCAGTACTTC.

V and J are TRBV28 and TRBJ2-5; D assignment may be TRBD1 or TRBD2 (5 bases each). This CDR3 is built from 15 residues. The germline CDR1 and CDR2 sequences are MDHEN and SYDVKM. V was trimmed by 2 bases and J by 0 bases, leaving 10 bases between them. CDR3 bases: TGTGCCAGCAGTTTACGGGACCCGTACCAAGAGACCCAGTACTTC. It translates to CASSLRDPYQETQYF.

The chain joins TRBV28 to TRBJ1-4; maybe TRBD1 (6 bases). This CDR3 region has 16 residues. Trimming pared 7 bases from V and 0 bases from J, leaving 15 bases between. The germline V gene encodes CDR1 MDHEN and CDR2 SYDVKM. CDR3 protein: CASTGGRGATNEKLFF. The CDR3 region has the DNA TGTGCCAGCACTGGGGGCCGGGGTGCAACTAATGAAAAACTGTTTTTT.

Points on this clone: Other nucleotide sequences from this sample produce the same CDR3. The rearrangement joins TRBV19 to TRBJ1-5; 8 positions agree with TRBD1. Trimming at V came to 1 base and at J to 1 base, leaving 0 bases not matched to a gene. This CDR3 comprises 15 residues. Per germline, CDR1 LNHDA and CDR2 SQIVND (reference sequence). DNA for the CDR3: TGTGCCAGTAGTATAGGACAGGGGAGCAATCAGCCCCAGCATTTT. Amino acids: CASSIGQGSNQPQHF.

V and J are TRBV27 and TRBJ2-2, with 12 bases aligning to TRBD2. J gave up 5 bases and V 7 bases, and 5 bases lay outside the gene matches. The germline V gene encodes CDR1 MNHEY and CDR2 SMNVEV (reference sequence). CDR3 length: 15 amino acids. The CDR3 coding sequence is TGTGCCAGCACCAGAGGACTAGCGGGAACCGGGGAGCTGTTTTTT. This codes for CASTRGLAGTGELFF.